This T cell receptor beta chain came from a study of blood T cell repertoires in COVID-19. Overall study context: Sites across the United States, Italy and Spain contributed samples from acute and convalescent COVID-19.

CDR3 size: 11 residues. Trimming took off 6 bases at V and 1 base at J, with 3 bases between the two ends. In germline, CDR1 is KGHSH, CDR2 LQKENI. TCRdb's table, derived via immunoSEQ multiplex PCR, lists solely in-frame clones and lacks some. The profile covers a few hundred thousand clones, with roughly nine tenths appearing a single time and roughly a tenth taken by the ten largest. Symptom resolution, clearance, or two negative PCRs marked the recovered donors of Cohort 3. Sequencing was performed on PBMCs or T cells enriched from blood (not recorded which). This chain connects TRBV18 to TRBJ2-5; D not certain. The clonotype was recovered from a woman between 25 and 40 years old who had recovered from COVID-19. CDR3: CASSAQETQYF. The CDR3 DNA reads TGTGCCAGCTCGGCCCAAGAGACCCAGTACTTC.